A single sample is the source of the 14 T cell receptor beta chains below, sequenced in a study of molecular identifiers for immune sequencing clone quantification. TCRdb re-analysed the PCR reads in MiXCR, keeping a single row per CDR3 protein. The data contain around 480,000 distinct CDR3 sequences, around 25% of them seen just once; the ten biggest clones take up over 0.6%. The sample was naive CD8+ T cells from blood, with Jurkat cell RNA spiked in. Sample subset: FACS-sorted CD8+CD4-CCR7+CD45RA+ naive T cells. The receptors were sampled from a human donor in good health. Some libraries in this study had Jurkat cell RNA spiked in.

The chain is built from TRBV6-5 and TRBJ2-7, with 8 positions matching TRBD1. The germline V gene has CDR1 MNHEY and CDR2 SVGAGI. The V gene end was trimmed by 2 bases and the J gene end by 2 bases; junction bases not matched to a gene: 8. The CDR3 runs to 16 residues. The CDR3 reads CASSYVAGGDPYEQYF. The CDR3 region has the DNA TGTGCCAGCAGTTACGTCGCAGGGGGCGATCCCTACGAGCAGTACTTC.

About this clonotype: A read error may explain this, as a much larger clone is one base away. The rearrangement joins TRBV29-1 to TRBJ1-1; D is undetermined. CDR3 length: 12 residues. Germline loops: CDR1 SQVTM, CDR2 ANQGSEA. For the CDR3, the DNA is TGCAGCGTTGAGGGCGGCTTCACTGAAGCTCTCTTT. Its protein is CSVEGGFTEALF.

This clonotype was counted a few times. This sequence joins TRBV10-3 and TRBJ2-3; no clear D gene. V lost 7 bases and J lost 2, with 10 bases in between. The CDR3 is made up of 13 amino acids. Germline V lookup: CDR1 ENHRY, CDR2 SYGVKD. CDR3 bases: TGTGCCATCACGGGCTTGCCCACAGATACGCAGTATTTT. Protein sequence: CAITGLPTDTQYF.

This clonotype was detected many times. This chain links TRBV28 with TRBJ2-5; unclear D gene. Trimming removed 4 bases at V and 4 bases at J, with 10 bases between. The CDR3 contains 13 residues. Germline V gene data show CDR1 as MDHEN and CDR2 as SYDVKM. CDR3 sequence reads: CASSSNPRETQYF. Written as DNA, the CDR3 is TGTGCCAGCAGTTCAAACCCTCGAGAGACCCAGTACTTC.

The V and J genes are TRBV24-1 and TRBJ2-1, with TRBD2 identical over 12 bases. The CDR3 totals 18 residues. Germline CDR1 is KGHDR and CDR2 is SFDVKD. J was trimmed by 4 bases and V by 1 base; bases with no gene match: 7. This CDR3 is CATSDLPRTSGTYNEQFF. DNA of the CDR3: TGTGCCACCAGTGATTTACCCCGGACTAGCGGGACGTACAATGAGCAGTTCTTC.

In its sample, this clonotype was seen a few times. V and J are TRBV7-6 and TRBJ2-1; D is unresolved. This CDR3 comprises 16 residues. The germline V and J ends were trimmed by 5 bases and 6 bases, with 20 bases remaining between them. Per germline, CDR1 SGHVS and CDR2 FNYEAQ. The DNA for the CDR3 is TGTGCCAGCAGCCCAAGACGGGTCCCTTCCCCCAATGAGCAGTTCTTC. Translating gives CASSPRRVPSPNEQFF. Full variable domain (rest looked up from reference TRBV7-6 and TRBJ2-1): GAGVSQSPRYKVTKRGQDVALRCDPISGHVSLYWYRQALGQGPEFLTYFNYEAQQDKSGLPNDRFSAERPEGSISTLTIQRTEQRDSAMYRCASSPRRVPSPNEQFFGPGTRLTVL.

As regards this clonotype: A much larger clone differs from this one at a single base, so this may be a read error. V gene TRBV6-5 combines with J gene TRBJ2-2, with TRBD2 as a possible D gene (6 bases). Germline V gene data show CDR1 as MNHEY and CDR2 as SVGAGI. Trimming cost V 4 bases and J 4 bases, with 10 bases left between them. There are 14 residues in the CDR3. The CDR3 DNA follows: TGTGCCAGCAGTTCGGGACTGGTCACCGGGGAGCTGTTTTTT. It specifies CASSSGLVTGELFF.

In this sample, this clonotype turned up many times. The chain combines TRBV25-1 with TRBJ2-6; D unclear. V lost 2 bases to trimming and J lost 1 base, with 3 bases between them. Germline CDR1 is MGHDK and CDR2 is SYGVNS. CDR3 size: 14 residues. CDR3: CASSEISGANVLTF. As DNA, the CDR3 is TGTGCCAGCAGTGAAATTTCTGGGGCCAACGTCCTGACTTTC.

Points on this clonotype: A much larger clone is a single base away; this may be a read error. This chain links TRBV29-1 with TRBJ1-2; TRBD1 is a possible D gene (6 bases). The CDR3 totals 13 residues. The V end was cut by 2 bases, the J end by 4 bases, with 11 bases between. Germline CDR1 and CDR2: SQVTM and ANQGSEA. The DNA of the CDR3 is TGCAGCGTTGAAACAGGGAGGAGCTATGGCTACACCTTC. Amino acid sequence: CSVETGRSYGYTF. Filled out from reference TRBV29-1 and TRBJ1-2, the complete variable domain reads SAVISQKPSRDICQRGTSLTIQCQVDSQVTMMFWYRQQPGQSLTLIATANQGSEATYESGFVIDKFPISRPNLTFSTLTVSNMSPEDSSIYLCSVETGRSYGYTFGSGTRLTVV.

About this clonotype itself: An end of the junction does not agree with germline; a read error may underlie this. The CDR3 DNA reads TGCTCCAGCAGCTTGGAGGACAACTATGGCTACACCTTC. Its protein product is CSSSLEDNYGYTF. The chain links TRBV5-1 to TRBJ1-2; no clear D. This CDR3 region has 13 residues. Germline loops: CDR1 SGHRS, CDR2 YFSETQ.

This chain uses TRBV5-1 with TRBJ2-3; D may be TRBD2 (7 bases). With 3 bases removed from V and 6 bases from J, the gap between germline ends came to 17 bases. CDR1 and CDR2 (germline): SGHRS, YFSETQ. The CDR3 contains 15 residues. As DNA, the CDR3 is TGCGCCAGCAGCTCGGGAGGACAGCAAATGGATACGCAGTATTTT. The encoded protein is CASSSGGQQMDTQYF. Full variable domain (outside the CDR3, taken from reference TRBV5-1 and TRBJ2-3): KAGVTQTPRYLIKTRGQQVTLSCSPISGHRSVSWYQQTPGQGLQFLFEYFSETQRNKGNFPGRFSGRQFSNSRSEMNVSTLELGDSALYLCASSSGGQQMDTQYFGPGTRLTVL.

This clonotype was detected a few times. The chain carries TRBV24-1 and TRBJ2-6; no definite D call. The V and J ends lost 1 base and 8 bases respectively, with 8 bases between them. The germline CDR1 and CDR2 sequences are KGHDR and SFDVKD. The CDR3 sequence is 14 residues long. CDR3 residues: CATSDFLIPNVLTF. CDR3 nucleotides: TGTGCCACCAGTGATTTTCTTATCCCCAACGTCCTGACTTTC.

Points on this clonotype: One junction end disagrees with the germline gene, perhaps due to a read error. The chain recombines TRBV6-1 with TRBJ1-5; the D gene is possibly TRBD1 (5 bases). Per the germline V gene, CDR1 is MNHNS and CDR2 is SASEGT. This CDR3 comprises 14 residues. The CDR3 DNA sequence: TGTGCCAGCAATGAATGGGGGGGAAGCAACGACCAGCATTTT. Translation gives CASNEWGGSNDQHF.

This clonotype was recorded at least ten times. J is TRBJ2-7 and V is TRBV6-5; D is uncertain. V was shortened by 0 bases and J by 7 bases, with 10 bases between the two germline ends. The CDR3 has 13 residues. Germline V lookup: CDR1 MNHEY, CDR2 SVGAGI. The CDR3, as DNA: TGTGCCAGCAGTTACTCGCCTGGGTTAGAGCAGTACTTC. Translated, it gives CASSYSPGLEQYF.